These 9 T cell receptor beta chains originate from one sample sequenced in a study of tumor and adjacent non-tumor tissue in lung cancer. TCRbeta libraries were built with three rounds of nested PCR, modified from ARM-PCR. TCRdb ran MiXCR on the multiplex PCR reads and lists one entry per CDR3 protein. The sample lists roughly 90,000 distinct CDR3 sequences, around three quarters occurring once. No cell sorting was done before RNA was extracted from the tissue. Distant lung tissue was collected more than 3 cm away from the tumor edge. The material sequenced was distant non-tumor lung tissue. All receptors derive from a woman between 50 and 59 years old with non-small cell lung cancer.

As for this clonotype: A junction end diverges from the germline sequence, so it may reflect a read error. This chain uses TRBV12-3 or TRBV12-4 with TRBJ1-4; D is undetermined. There are 11 residues in the CDR3. The CDR3 DNA sequence: TGTACCAGCAGTTTGATTGAAAAACTGTTTTTT. It yields the protein CTSSLIEKLFF.

Comment on this clonotype: One junction end does not reproduce the germline sequence, and a read error may be involved. The chain is built from TRBV6-2 or TRBV6-3 and TRBJ1-1; D is uncertain. Germline loops: CDR1 MNHEY, CDR2 SVGEGT. The length of the CDR3 is 19 residues. CDR3 amino acids: CASSYSILNPLKMNTETFF. The CDR3 coding sequence is TGTGCCAGCAGTTACTCCATACTCAACCCGTTGAAGATGAACACTGAAACTTTCTTT.

As to this clonotype: One junction end disagrees with the germline gene, perhaps due to a read error. The V call is TRBV6-1, the J call TRBJ1-4; 7 positions match TRBD1. This CDR3 is built from 14 residues. The germline CDR1 and CDR2 sequences are MNHNS and SASEGT. The CDR3 DNA reads as TGTGCCAGCAGTGAAAGACTCCTCCAGGGGGTACTGTCTTTT. Residues: CASSERLLQGVLSF.

J is TRBJ1-1 and V is TRBV6-1; D call uncertain. Germline lookup yields CDR1 MNHNS and CDR2 SASEGT. The V end lost 7 bases, the J end lost 4 bases, and 10 bases lay between the germline ends. The CDR3 is 12 residues long. CDR3 nucleotide sequence: TGTGCCAGCAATCTACATAGCACTGAAGCTTTCTTT. This gives the protein CASNLHSTEAFF.

This chain uses TRBV4-1 with TRBJ2-1, with D tentatively TRBD2 (6 bases). Germline loops: CDR1 MGHRA, CDR2 YSYEKL. V dropped 10 bases and J dropped 10 bases, with 26 bases sitting between them. This CDR3 region has 15 residues. CDR3 sequence: CANSQEPVEGGEQFF. The CDR3 nucleotides are TGCGCCAACAGTCAAGAACCTGTGGAGGGTGGAGAGCAGTTCTTC.

Comments on this clonotype: One end of the junction fails to match germline, which may point to a read error. V gene TRBV20-1 combines with J gene TRBJ1-5; TRBD1 matches at 9 bases. The CDR3 contains 14 residues. Germline-derived CDR1 and CDR2 are DFQATT and SNEGSKA (reference sequence). In nucleotides, the CDR3 is TGCAGTATGCCGACAGGGGGTTTATATCAGCCCCGGCATTTT. Protein: CSMPTGGLYQPRHF.

This clonotype was seen a handful of times. A much larger clone lies one base from this, so it may be a read error. The CDR3 carries no conserved terminal phenylalanine or tryptophan, so it likely arises from a read error. The gene calls are TRBV4-1 and TRBJ1-2; D ambiguous. CDR3 length: 14 amino acids. CDR1 and CDR2 from the germline V gene are MGHRA and YSYEKL. CDR3 sequence: CANSLSGPHYGYTS. The CDR3 DNA follows: TGCGCCAACAGCCTATCCGGGCCTCACTATGGCTACACCTCC.

The chain links TRBV19 to TRBJ1-1; no clear D gene. Trimming left V 5 bases short and J 0 bases short, with 7 bases between. The CDR3 runs to 13 residues. The V gene's germline CDR1 is LNHDA and CDR2 SQIVND (reference sequence). CDR3 in DNA: TGTGCCAGTAGTCTTCCTTTGAACACTGAAGCTTTCTTT. This sequence encodes CASSLPLNTEAFF.

The gene calls are TRBV28 and TRBJ2-3; TRBD1 might be the D (5 bases). In germline, CDR1 is MDHEN, CDR2 SYDVKM. The CDR3 is 15 amino acids. V dropped 5 bases and J dropped 2 bases, with 14 bases sitting between them. CDR3 coding DNA: TGTGCCAGCAGTCCCCAGGGCGGCCTCACAGATACGCAGTATTTT. Its translation: CASSPQGGLTDTQYF. Using reference TRBV28 and TRBJ2-3 for the parts outside the CDR3, the full variable domain is DVKVTQSSRYLVKRTGEKVFLECVQDMDHENMFWYRQDPGLGLRLIYFSYDVKMKEKGDIPEGYSVSREKKERFSLILESASTNQTSMYLCASSPQGGLTDTQYFGPGTRLTVL.